This is a list of T cell receptor beta chains from one sample in a study of OX40 agonist ivuxolimab in advanced cancers. TCRdb's table, derived via immunoSEQ multiplex PCR, lists solely in-frame clones and lacks some. The sample includes around 62,000 clones, 80% to 85% of them seen just once. Specimen: CD4+ or CD8+ T cells sorted from blood, collected in a trial of the OX40 agonist ivuxolimab. These receptors came from an adult with an advanced solid tumor such as melanoma, head and neck, liver or kidney cancer. CDR3s include the opening cysteine and the closing phenylalanine or tryptophan. D genes are given only for firm matches.

v_gene	d_gene	j_gene	CDR3aa
TRBV19	NA	TRBJ1-2	CASRSGHAFGGYGYTF
TRBV6-6	TRBD1	TRBJ1-1	CASRPDRGSLTEAFF
TRBV10-3	TRBD2	TRBJ2-3	CAIGPRAGGTDTQYF
TRBV27	NA	TRBJ1-1	CASSRTAGLSTEAFF
TRBV19	NA	TRBJ1-5	CASSRDRNQPQHF
TRBV2	NA	TRBJ2-7	CASSKTALMDEQYF
TRBV28	TRBD1	TRBJ1-6	CASSPLQGADNSPLHF
TRBV11-2	NA	TRBJ2-7	CASSLDRLAAYEQYF
TRBV5-6	TRBD1	TRBJ1-2	CASSIQGQAANYGYTF
TRBV6-1	TRBD1	TRBJ1-5	CASSGRQGRDQPQHF
TRBV2	TRBD1	TRBJ1-2	CASSAGTGGHGYTF
TRBV5-1	TRBD2	TRBJ2-5	CASSWGLAGGQETQYF
TRBV4-2	NA	TRBJ2-7	CASSQDVGGHYEQYF
TRBV15	TRBD2	TRBJ2-5	CATSRGGTSGGGMETQYF
TRBV9	NA	TRBJ2-7	CASSPRPEVYEQYF
TRBV6-1	NA	TRBJ2-3	CASVREHRSDTQYF
TRBV2	NA	TRBJ2-5	CASSGSQETQYF
TRBV6-1	NA	TRBJ1-3	CASSEGGYSGNTIYF
TRBV19	TRBD1	TRBJ1-5	CASSIGGANRGEGQPQHF
TRBV19	TRBD1	TRBJ1-4	CASSIGTGLTNEKLFF
TRBV29-1	NA	TRBJ1-2	CSVEGGTGGRLPGYTF
TRBV5-5	NA	TRBJ1-1	CASSFEGEGSEAFF
TRBV6-6	NA	TRBJ2-7	CASSRADGYEQYF